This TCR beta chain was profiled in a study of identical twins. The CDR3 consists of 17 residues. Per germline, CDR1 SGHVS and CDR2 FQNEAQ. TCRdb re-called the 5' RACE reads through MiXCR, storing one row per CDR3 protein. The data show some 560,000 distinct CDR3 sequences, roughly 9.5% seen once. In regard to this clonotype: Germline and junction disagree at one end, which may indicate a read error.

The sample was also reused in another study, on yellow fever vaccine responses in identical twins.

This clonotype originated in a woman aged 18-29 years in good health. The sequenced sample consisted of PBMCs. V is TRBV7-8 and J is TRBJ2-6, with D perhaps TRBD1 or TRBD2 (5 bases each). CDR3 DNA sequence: TGTGCCAGCAGCTTAACCGGGACGGTCTCTGGGGCCAACGTCCTGATTTTC. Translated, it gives CASSLTGTVSGANVLIF.